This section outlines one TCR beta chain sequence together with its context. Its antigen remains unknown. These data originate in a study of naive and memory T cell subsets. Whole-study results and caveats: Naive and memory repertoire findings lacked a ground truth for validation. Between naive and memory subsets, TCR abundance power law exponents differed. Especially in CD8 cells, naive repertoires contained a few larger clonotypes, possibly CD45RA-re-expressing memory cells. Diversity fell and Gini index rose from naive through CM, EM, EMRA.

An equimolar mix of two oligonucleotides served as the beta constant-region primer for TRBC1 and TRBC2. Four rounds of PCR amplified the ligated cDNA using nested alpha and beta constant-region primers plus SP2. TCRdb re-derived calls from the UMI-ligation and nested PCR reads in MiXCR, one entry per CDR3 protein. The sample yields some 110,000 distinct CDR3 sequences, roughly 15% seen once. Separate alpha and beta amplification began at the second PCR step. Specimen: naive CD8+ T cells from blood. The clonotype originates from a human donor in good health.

In nucleotides, the CDR3 is TGTGCCATCAGTGATAGCGTCTCCCCGTACGAGCAGTACTTC. Translated: CAISDSVSPYEQYF. The chain recombines TRBV10-3 with TRBJ2-7; D is perhaps TRBD2 (5 bases). The V end lost 3 bases, the J end lost 4 bases, and 13 bases lay between the germline ends. The CDR3 is made up of 14 amino acids. CDR1 is ENHRY, CDR2 SYGVKD, per germline.